This TCR beta chain comes out of a study of cytomegalovirus exposure and HLA in healthy donors. Study-level findings and limits: Rates of TCR association differed by HLA locus in a later analysis, with DRB1 highest and HLA-C lowest. It was 160 or so TCR beta chains that were listed as cytomegalovirus-associated.

Germline V gene sequence: CDR1 MNHEY, CDR2 SMNVEV (reference sequence). V shed 0 bases, J shed 7 bases, and the junction held 12 bases outside the gene matches. The CDR3 totals 17 residues. A word on this clone: Antigen specificity is unknown.

Vbeta (60) and Jbeta (13) primers were used in the PCR. Sequenced by immunoSEQ multiplex PCR; TCRdb stores in-frame clones only, minus some. This listing includes some 200,000 clones. The TCR was taken from a boy between 10 and 17 years old in good health and CMV-seronegative. Input material: PBMCs. The V and J genes are TRBV27 and TRBJ1-1; TRBD1 matches 9 bases. Written as DNA, the CDR3 is TGTGCCAGCAGTTTATCGTCGGCCCGGGACAGGGCAAATGAAGCTTTCTTT. Residues: CASSLSSARDRANEAFF.